Listed here are 18 T cell receptor beta chains from one sample, sequenced in a study of T cell responses to AZD1222 COVID-19 vaccine. Generated by immunoSEQ multiplex PCR, the TCRdb table keeps only in-frame clones and is missing some. This sample yields 85,000 to 130,000 clones, of which less than 95% are seen a single time; 6.5% to 10% belongs to the top ten. This material consisted of peripheral blood, taken 28 days after the second AZD1222 dose. The receptors originated from an adult who received the AZD1222 COVID-19 vaccine.

This clone was recorded only once. The chain carries TRBV5-1 and TRBJ1-2; 7 positions match TRBD1. Germline V gene sequence: CDR1 SGHRS, CDR2 YFSETQ. This CDR3 is built from 14 residues. With 3 bases clipped from V and 2 bases from J, the junction kept 4 bases outside the gene matches. The CDR3 coding sequence is TGCGCCAGCAGCTATCCGGGACAGAACTATGGCTACACCTTC. Its translation is CASSYPGQNYGYTF.

J is TRBJ1-4 and V is TRBV4-1; D uncertain. The CDR3 totals 15 residues. Germline-derived CDR1 and CDR2 are MGHRA and YSYEKL. V was pared by 2 bases and J by 0 bases, with 7 bases between. The CDR3 is CASSQRNATNEKLFF. CDR3 sequence (DNA): TGCGCCAGCAGCCAAAGGAACGCAACTAATGAAAAACTGTTTTTT.

The V call is TRBV7-6, the J call TRBJ2-7; 10 positions match TRBD2. The CDR3 has 15 residues. Per germline, CDR1 SGHVS and CDR2 FNYEAQ. Trimming took 6 bases from V and 2 from J; bases not matched to a gene: 7. The CDR3 DNA reads as TGTGCCAGCAGGCCAACTAGCGGGGATCCCTACGAGCAGTACTTC. As protein: CASRPTSGDPYEQYF.

This clone was observed a single time. This chain connects TRBV7-3 to TRBJ1-1; D may be TRBD1 (6 bases). Germline V gene data show CDR1 as SGHTA and CDR2 as FQGTGA. The length of the CDR3 is 15 residues. The ends were cut back, 8 bases at V and 1 base at J, with 17 bases in the middle. The CDR3 DNA follows: TGTGCCAGCGCGCCGGGCACAGGGTCGAACACTGAAGCTTTCTTT. This sequence encodes CASAPGTGSNTEAFF.

The V and J genes are TRBV4-2 and TRBJ2-7, with D unresolved. V was pared by 0 bases and J by 4 bases, with 10 bases between. Germline V gene lookup returns CDR1 LGHNA and CDR2 YNFKEQ. The CDR3 totals 14 residues. In DNA, the CDR3 is TGTGCCAGCAGCCAAGACGGTGGATGGTACGAGCAGTACTTC. Residues: CASSQDGGWYEQYF.

The chain couples TRBV9 to TRBJ2-7; TRBD2 agrees at 7 bases. Unmatched junction bases numbered 8, after V lost 2 bases and J lost 0 bases. CDR3 length equals 16 residues. Looked up from germline, CDR1 is SGDLS and CDR2 is YYNGEE. In DNA, the CDR3 is TGTGCCAGCAGCGTGGGCGGGGGTGGATCCTCCTACGAGCAGTACTTC. It is translated as CASSVGGGGSSYEQYF.

The chain uses TRBV4-3 and TRBJ2-7; tentatively, D is TRBD1 (5 bases). V lost 1 base to trimming and J lost 0 bases, with 10 bases between them. Germline V gene sequence: CDR1 LGHNA, CDR2 YSLEER. The CDR3 loop spans 15 amino acids. CDR3 residues: CASSQAPQGSYEQYF. The CDR3 DNA reads TGCGCCAGCAGCCAAGCGCCGCAGGGCTCCTACGAGCAGTACTTC.

This rearrangement joins TRBV29-1 to TRBJ1-3, with D possibly matching TRBD1 (5 bases). CDR1 and CDR2 (germline): SQVTM, ANQGSEA. The CDR3 sequence is 12 residues long. V dropped 6 bases and J dropped 8 bases, with 14 bases sitting between them. CDR3 sequence reads: CSVAKDTDTIYF. In nucleotides, the CDR3 is TGCAGCGTGGCTAAGGACACGGACACCATATATTTT.

V is TRBV6-5 and J is TRBJ1-1, with D possibly being TRBD1 (5 bases). The CDR3 length is 15 residues. The V and J ends lost 2 bases and 5 bases respectively, with 15 bases between them. Germline V gene sequence: CDR1 MNHEY, CDR2 SVGAGI. This chain's CDR3 is CASSYPPPGRTEAFF. The DNA of the CDR3 is TGTGCCAGCAGTTACCCTCCCCCAGGGAGGACTGAAGCTTTCTTT.

This chain joins TRBV4-3 and TRBJ2-2; perhaps TRBD1 as D (5 bases). The CDR3 sequence is 16 residues long. CDR1 and CDR2 from the germline V gene are LGHNA and YSLEER. V lost 0 bases, J lost 3 bases, and 11 bases lay in between. The chain's CDR3 is CASSQDPLGDTGELFF. The CDR3 bases are TGCGCCAGCAGCCAAGATCCCCTAGGGGACACCGGGGAGCTGTTTTTT.

The V call is TRBV9, the J call TRBJ1-1; D not resolved. Germline V gene sequence: CDR1 SGDLS, CDR2 YYNGEE. V dropped 4 bases and J dropped 0 bases, with 13 bases sitting between them. The CDR3 length is 15 residues. CDR3 in DNA: TGTGCCAGCAGCCCGTCTGCCCTCATGAACACTGAAGCTTTCTTT. As protein: CASSPSALMNTEAFF. The whole variable domain, filled in from reference TRBV9 and TRBJ1-1, reads DSGVTQTPKHLITATGQRVTLRCSPRSGDLSVYWYQQSLDQGLQFLIQYYNGEERAKGNILERFSAQQFPDLHSELNLSSLELGDSALYFCASSPSALMNTEAFFGQGTRLTVV.

This chain connects TRBV19 to TRBJ1-2; D is undetermined. Germline lookup yields CDR1 LNHDA and CDR2 SQIVND (reference sequence). Trimming cost V 6 bases and J 11 bases, with 10 bases left between them. This CDR3 region has 10 residues. The CDR3 region is CASRGGEYTF. Here the CDR3 DNA reads TGTGCCAGTAGGGGCGGGGAGTACACCTTC.

The V gene is TRBV5-4, the J gene TRBJ2-7, with 12 bases aligning to TRBD2. Trimming cost V 5 bases and J 1 base; bases outside gene matches: 4. The CDR3 contains 15 residues. Germline CDR1 reads SGHNT; CDR2 reads YYREEE (reference sequence). The DNA of the CDR3 is TGTGCCAGCAGTGGCGGACTAGCGGGGTCCTACGAGCAGTACTTC. Residues: CASSGGLAGSYEQYF. The whole variable domain, remainder taken from reference TRBV5-4 and TRBJ2-7, is ETGVTQSPTHLIKTRGQQVTLRCSSQSGHNTVSWYQQALGQGPQFIFQYYREEENGRGNFPPRFSGLQFPNYSSELNVNALELDDSALYLCASSGGLAGSYEQYFGPGTRLTVT.

V gene TRBV7-2 combines with J gene TRBJ1-4; possibly TRBD1 for D (6 bases). V gave up 5 bases and J gave up 8 bases, with 18 bases separating them. There are 15 residues in the CDR3. CDR1 is SGHTA and CDR2 is FQGNSA in the germline V gene. CDR3: CASSPQQGLGEKLFF. The CDR3 DNA reads TGTGCCAGCAGCCCCCAACAGGGTCTGGGGGAAAAACTGTTTTTT.

The chain employs TRBV5-1 and TRBJ1-3; 7 bases map to TRBD1. Per germline, CDR1 SGHRS and CDR2 YFSETQ. V was pared by 2 bases and J by 0 bases, with 11 bases of the junction left unmatched. The CDR3 spans 18 residues. CDR3 DNA sequence: TGCGCCAGCAGCTTCCGAACAGGGGCTGGTAGCTCTGGAAACACCATATATTTT. Residues: CASSFRTGAGSSGNTIYF.

The rearrangement uses TRBV6-2 or TRBV6-3 and TRBJ2-2; D is possibly TRBD1 (6 bases). The CDR3 is made up of 16 amino acids. Germline loops: CDR1 MNHEY, CDR2 SVGEGT. With 5 bases removed from V and 7 bases from J, the gap between germline ends came to 20 bases. The CDR3 is CASSTTNLGAGGELFF. CDR3 bases: TGTGCCAGCAGTACAACGAATCTGGGGGCTGGCGGGGAGCTGTTTTTT.

This rearrangement joins TRBV9 to TRBJ1-1; D gene unclear. The CDR3 consists of 14 residues. The germline V gene encodes CDR1 SGDLS and CDR2 YYNGEE. Trimming shortened V by 0 bases and J by 4 bases, and 10 bases separated the two germline ends. The CDR3 loop reads CASSVAPGSTEAFF. CDR3 bases: TGTGCCAGCAGCGTAGCCCCAGGATCCACTGAAGCTTTCTTT.

The rearrangement uses TRBV2 and TRBJ2-5; maybe TRBD2 (7 bases). The CDR3 length is 15 residues. Trimming pared 7 bases from V and 5 bases from J, leaving 20 bases between. The germline V gene encodes CDR1 SNHLY and CDR2 FYNNEI. DNA of the CDR3: TGTGCCAGCAAGCTATCGCGGGGGCATCGGGAGACCCAGTACTTC. Translating it yields CASKLSRGHRETQYF. The whole variable domain, filled in from reference TRBV2 and TRBJ2-5, reads EPEVTQTPSHQVTQMGQEVILRCVPISNHLYFYWYRQILGQKVEFLVSFYNNEISEKSEIFDDQFSVERPDGSNFTLKIRSTKLEDSAMYFCASKLSRGHRETQYFGPGTRLLVL.